The rows below give T cell receptor beta chains drawn from one sample of a study of blood T cell repertoires in COVID-19. Profiled with immunoSEQ multiplex PCR; TCRdb holds only in-frame clones, not every one. Here the sample spans approximately 250,000 clones, around 82% being singletons. The source material was peripheral blood. Receptors originate from a human donor in a cohort sampled during active COVID-19. The CDR3 runs from the conserved cysteine through the conserved F or W. A D gene is named only where the DNA matches it firmly.

V gene	D gene	J gene	CDR3 protein	CDR3 DNA
TRBV25-1	-	TRBJ1-1	CASSASRGGSYTEAFF	TGTGCCAGCAGTGCTTCAAGGGGCGGTTCGTACACTGAAGCTTTCTTT
TRBV10-3	-	TRBJ2-1	CAISESLRSPRSRSNEQFF	TGTGCCATCAGTGAGTCTCTTCGAAGTCCTAGGAGTCGATCCAATGAGCAGTTCTTC
TRBV6-5	TRBD1	TRBJ1-1	CASRGRDRGNSEAFF	TGTGCCAGCAGAGGGAGAGACAGGGGGAACAGTGAAGCTTTCTTT
TRBV4-2	-	TRBJ1-4	CASSQGQEWEKLFF	TGTGCCAGCAGCCAAGGGCAGGAATGGGAAAAACTGTTTTTT
TRBV7-2	TRBD1	TRBJ1-1	CASSLKGQGAGEAFF	TGTGCCAGCAGCCTAAAGGGACAGGGGGCCGGTGAAGCTTTCTTT
TRBV12-5	-	TRBJ1-3	CASGSLGGYTIYF	TGTGCTAGTGGTTCACTGGGGGGTTACACCATATATTTT
TRBV2	-	TRBJ1-3	CASTAGSGNTIYF	TGTGCCAGCACGGCAGGCTCTGGAAACACCATATATTTT
TRBV29-1	TRBD1	TRBJ1-5	CSVGTGGQPQHF	TGCAGCGTCGGGACAGGGGGACAGCCCCAGCATTTT
TRBV4-1	TRBD1	TRBJ2-5	CASRRTGIQETQYF	TGCGCCAGCAGAAGGACAGGGATACAAGAGACCCAGTACTTC
TRBV6-5	-	TRBJ2-7	CASSRQFFNEQYF	TGTGCCAGCAGCCGACAGTTTTTCAACGAGCAGTACTTC